One TCR beta chain is described in this entry. The CDR3 totals 15 residues. Germline V gene data show CDR1 as LNHDA and CDR2 as SQIVND (reference sequence). V lost 1 base and J lost 0, with 9 bases in between. This record comes from a study of blood T cell repertoires in COVID-19. About the study: The United States, Italy and Spain were the sources of the acute and convalescent COVID-19 samples. PBMCs, B-cell-depleted T cells, or T cells provided the cDNA or gDNA that made up the material.

Cohort assignment relied on participant-reported clinical history. Per the original data handling: Researchers report that nucleated cell counts were estimated from reference gene primer amplification. Here immunoSEQ multiplex PCR was the method, and the copy in TCRdb shows in-frame clones only, minus some. V and J calls and clone size follow that table, whereas D and trimming were derived from the DNA. The sample consists of a few hundred thousand clones, 85% to 90% of them appearing once. The chain uses TRBV19 and TRBJ1-2; D gene unclear. The specimen sequenced was PBMCs or T cells enriched from blood (not recorded which). This receptor was obtained from a woman between 18 and 30 years old with acute COVID-19. The CDR3 DNA sequence: TGTGCCAGTAGTATAGTGGCCAATGCTAACTATGGCTACACCTTC. It codes for CASSIVANANYGYTF.